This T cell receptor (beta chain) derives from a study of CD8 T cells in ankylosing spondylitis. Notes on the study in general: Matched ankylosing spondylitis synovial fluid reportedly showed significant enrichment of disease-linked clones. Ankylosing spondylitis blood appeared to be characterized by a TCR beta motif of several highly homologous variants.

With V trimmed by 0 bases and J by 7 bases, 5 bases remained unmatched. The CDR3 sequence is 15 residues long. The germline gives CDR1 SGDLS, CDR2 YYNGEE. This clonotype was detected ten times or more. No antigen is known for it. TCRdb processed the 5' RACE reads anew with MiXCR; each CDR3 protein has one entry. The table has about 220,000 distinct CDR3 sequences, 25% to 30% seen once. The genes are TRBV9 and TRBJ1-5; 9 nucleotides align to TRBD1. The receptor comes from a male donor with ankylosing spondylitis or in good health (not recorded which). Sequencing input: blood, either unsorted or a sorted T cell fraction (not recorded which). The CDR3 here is CASSVGGTGPQPQHF. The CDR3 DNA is TGTGCCAGCAGCGTAGGAGGGACAGGGCCCCAGCCCCAGCATTTT.